This T cell receptor (beta chain) was observed in a study of cytomegalovirus exposure and HLA in healthy donors. The study's findings and limits: Immune exposure information available was restricted to CMV serostatus.

In this sample, this clone turned up once. Its antigen remains unidentified. Trimming pared 4 bases from V and 4 bases from J, leaving 11 bases between. This CDR3 is 13 amino acids long. Germline V gene data show CDR1 as SGHNT and CDR2 as YYREEE (reference sequence). In the PCR, 60 Vbeta and 13 Jbeta primers were used. The protocol was immunoSEQ multiplex PCR, while the TCRdb copy is restricted to in-frame clones and leaves out a portion. The sample records 75,000 to 90,000 clones, 60% to 80% being singletons. Sequenced: PBMCs. The chain combines TRBV5-4 with TRBJ2-5; D call uncertain. This TCR was recovered from a man aged 50 or older in good health and CMV-seronegative. The CDR3 here is CASSPDIRETQYF. The CDR3 nucleotides are TGTGCCAGCAGCCCTGACATACGAGAGACCCAGTACTTC.